Presented here are 19 T cell receptor beta chains from one specimen sequenced in a study of OX40 agonist ivuxolimab in advanced cancers. Method: immunoSEQ multiplex PCR; TCRdb's copy keeps in-frame clones and lacks some. There are just under 75,000 clones in the sample; around 90% occur only once, and more than 0.45% lies in the top ten. This material consisted of CD4+ or CD8+ T cells sorted from blood, taken in a trial of the OX40 agonist ivuxolimab. Every receptor here comes from an adult with an advanced solid tumor such as melanoma, head and neck, liver or kidney cancer.

The gene calls are TRBV2 and TRBJ2-5; D possibly corresponds to TRBD1 (5 bases). CDR3 length: 13 residues. Germline-derived CDR1 and CDR2 are SNHLY and FYNNEI. The V gene lost 1 base and the J gene lost 7 bases, with 10 bases spanning the gap. CDR3 DNA: TGTGCCAGCAGTGAAGGTCAGGGCGCGACCCAGTACTTC. Translation: CASSEGQGATQYF.

This chain connects TRBV28 to TRBJ2-6; D is unresolved. The length of the CDR3 is 15 residues. V was trimmed by 5 bases and J by 4 bases, leaving 12 bases between them. CDR1 is MDHEN, CDR2 SYDVKM, per germline. The DNA of the CDR3 is TGTGCCAGCAGTCCTACCCACTCCGGGGCCAACGTCCTGACTTTC. Translating gives CASSPTHSGANVLTF. The whole variable domain, remainder taken from reference TRBV28 and TRBJ2-6, is DVKVTQSSRYLVKRTGEKVFLECVQDMDHENMFWYRQDPGLGLRLIYFSYDVKMKEKGDIPEGYSVSREKKERFSLILESASTNQTSMYLCASSPTHSGANVLTFGAGSRLTVL.

The chain links TRBV29-1 to TRBJ2-3, with D unclear. Deletions cut 7 bases from V and 1 base from J, with 15 bases between. Looked up from germline, CDR1 is SQVTM and CDR2 is ANQGSEA. This CDR3 has 14 amino acids. DNA of the CDR3: TGCAGCGCCGGGTCCGCTAGTGGCACAGATACGCAGTATTTT. Protein sequence: CSAGSASGTDTQYF.

This clone was picked up one time. The chain recombines TRBV9 with TRBJ2-4, with D possibly TRBD2 on 6 matching bases. The germline CDR1 and CDR2 sequences are SGDLS and YYNGEE. The CDR3 totals 14 residues. V lost 3 bases to trimming and J lost 3 bases, with 10 bases between them. This CDR3 is CASSGGLRKNIQYF. The CDR3 DNA reads TGTGCCAGCAGCGGGGGACTCCGCAAAAACATTCAGTACTTC. Full variable domain (outside the CDR3, taken from reference TRBV9 and TRBJ2-4): DSGVTQTPKHLITATGQRVTLRCSPRSGDLSVYWYQQSLDQGLQFLIQYYNGEERAKGNILERFSAQQFPDLHSELNLSSLELGDSALYFCASSGGLRKNIQYFGAGTRLSVL.

This clone was seen a single time. V usage is TRBV5-1 and J usage is TRBJ1-1, with D possibly matching TRBD1 (6 bases). CDR3 length: 16 residues. Trimming removed 9 bases from V and 0 bases from J, with 21 bases in between. Germline V gene lookup returns CDR1 SGHRS and CDR2 YFSETQ. The CDR3 DNA follows: TGCGCCATCCTAACGGGGGGCTTGAAATTGAACACTGAAGCTTTCTTT. The encoded protein is CAILTGGLKLNTEAFF.

This sequence joins TRBV28 and TRBJ1-5; no firm D call. The V gene lost 7 bases and the J gene lost 3 bases, with 7 bases spanning the gap. Germline V gene data show CDR1 as MDHEN and CDR2 as SYDVKM. The CDR3 covers 12 residues. CDR3 protein: CASTSPNQPQHF. The CDR3 nucleotides are TGTGCCAGCACCTCCCCCAATCAGCCCCAGCATTTT. Full variable domain (outside the CDR3, taken from reference TRBV28 and TRBJ1-5): DVKVTQSSRYLVKRTGEKVFLECVQDMDHENMFWYRQDPGLGLRLIYFSYDVKMKEKGDIPEGYSVSREKKERFSLILESASTNQTSMYLCASTSPNQPQHFGDGTRLSIL.

The chain is built from TRBV6-1 and TRBJ2-1; the D is unclear. V was cut by 4 bases and J by 4 bases, with 8 bases left in between. The CDR3 has 13 residues. The germline V gene has CDR1 MNHNS and CDR2 SASEGT. DNA for the CDR3: TGTGCCAGCAGTGGATCGCCTTACAATGAGCAGTTCTTC. Residues: CASSGSPYNEQFF.

This chain connects TRBV7-9 to TRBJ2-3; the D is unclear. Trimming cost V 1 base and J 0 bases, with 2 bases left between them. This CDR3 region has 13 residues. Germline V gene lookup returns CDR1 SEHNR and CDR2 FQNEAQ (reference sequence). The CDR3 coding sequence is TGTGCCAGCAGCTTAGTAAGCACAGATACGCAGTATTTT. Residues: CASSLVSTDTQYF.

The V call is TRBV7-2, the J call TRBJ2-3; D remains unclear. The CDR3 covers 14 residues. The germline V gene encodes CDR1 SGHTA and CDR2 FQGNSA. The V gene lost 5 bases and the J gene lost 4 bases, with 13 bases spanning the gap. CDR3 loop: CASSPQRGADTQYF. The DNA of the CDR3 is TGTGCCAGCAGCCCGCAAAGAGGCGCAGATACGCAGTATTTT.

In DNA, the CDR3 is TGTGCCAGCAGTGTTTCCGGGTGGGGGGAGCAGTACTTC. Its translation is CASSVSGWGEQYF. The V call is TRBV2, the J call TRBJ2-7, with D perhaps TRBD1 or TRBD2 (5 bases each). The CDR3 length is 13 residues. Per the germline V gene, CDR1 is SNHLY and CDR2 is FYNNEI. V was cut by 4 bases and J by 7 bases, with 14 bases left in between.

V usage is TRBV19 and J usage is TRBJ2-5; no clear D gene. The germline CDR1 and CDR2 sequences are LNHDA and SQIVND (reference sequence). The CDR3 is made up of 12 amino acids. The ends were cut back, 4 bases at V and 2 bases at J, with 5 bases in the middle. The CDR3 protein is CASSTRQETQYF. As DNA, the CDR3 is TGTGCCAGTAGTACACGACAAGAGACCCAGTACTTC. Using reference TRBV19 and TRBJ2-5 for the parts outside the CDR3, the full variable domain is DGGITQSPKYLFRKEGQNVTLSCEQNLNHDAMYWYRQDPGQGLRLIYYSQIVNDFQKGDIAEGYSVSREKKESFPLTVTSAQKNPTAFYLCASSTRQETQYFGPGTRLLVL.

This chain uses TRBV28 with TRBJ2-5, with 11 bases lining up with TRBD1. V dropped 5 bases and J dropped 4; count of bases not matched to a gene: 6. This CDR3 has 15 residues. CDR1 and CDR2 from the germline V gene are MDHEN and SYDVKM. DNA for the CDR3: TGTGCCAGCAGTCCGGGACAGGGGGGGGGAGAGACCCAGTACTTC. This translates into CASSPGQGGGETQYF.

The chain combines TRBV2 with TRBJ2-2; D possibly corresponds to TRBD1 (6 bases). CDR1 and CDR2 (germline): SNHLY, FYNNEI. CDR3 length equals 15 residues. Trimming removed 6 bases from V and 5 bases from J, with 16 bases in between. The CDR3 here is CASRASDRLTGELFF. CDR3 sequence (DNA): TGTGCCAGCAGAGCCTCCGACAGGTTAACCGGGGAGCTGTTTTTT. Complete variable domain (other parts from reference TRBV2 and TRBJ2-2): EPEVTQTPSHQVTQMGQEVILRCVPISNHLYFYWYRQILGQKVEFLVSFYNNEISEKSEIFDDQFSVERPDGSNFTLKIRSTKLEDSAMYFCASRASDRLTGELFFGEGSRLTVL.

This clone was counted only a few times. The chain links TRBV4-1 to TRBJ2-6, with a tentative D call TRBD2 (5 bases). CDR1 is MGHRA, CDR2 YSYEKL, per germline. V lost 10 bases to trimming and J lost 0 bases, with 10 bases between them. The length of the CDR3 is 14 residues. The DNA of the CDR3 is TGCGCCACCGGGATTAGCTCTGGGGCCAACGTCCTGACTTTC. This codes for CATGISSGANVLTF.

The chain's CDR3 is CASSPKSWLAHNEQFF. The CDR3 DNA follows: TGTGCCAGCAGCCCTAAATCGTGGTTAGCGCACAATGAGCAGTTCTTC. V gene TRBV27 combines with J gene TRBJ2-1, with a tentative D call TRBD2 (5 bases). V lost 6 bases to trimming and J lost 5 bases, with 20 bases between them. Per germline, CDR1 MNHEY and CDR2 SMNVEV (reference sequence). The CDR3 length is 16 residues.

The gene calls are TRBV7-2 and TRBJ1-1; D is ambiguous. The CDR3 is 14 amino acids. The V gene lost 5 bases and the J gene lost 1 base, with 11 bases spanning the gap. The germline CDR1 and CDR2 sequences are SGHTA and FQGNSA. This chain's CDR3 is CASSHRDKNTEAFF. In DNA, the CDR3 is TGTGCCAGCAGCCACCGGGATAAGAACACTGAAGCTTTCTTT.

The chain carries TRBV6-6 and TRBJ2-7; TRBD1 or TRBD2 may be the D gene (5 bases each). Germline V CDR1 and CDR2: MNHNY, SVGAGI (reference sequence). Trimming removed 7 bases from V and 3 bases from J, with 16 bases in between. CDR3 length: 14 residues. CDR3 loop: CASIGRDGYYEQYF. Written as DNA, the CDR3 is TGTGCCAGCATCGGTAGGGACGGGTACTACGAGCAGTACTTC.

Only one count was recorded for this clone. V usage is TRBV7-8 and J usage is TRBJ2-1; D remains unclear. Trimming removed 1 base at V and 2 bases at J, with 6 bases between. Per germline, CDR1 SGHVS and CDR2 FQNEAQ. The CDR3 covers 14 residues. The CDR3 region has the DNA TGTGCCAGCAGCTTAGGGGAAGCCTACAATGAGCAGTTCTTC. It translates to CASSLGEAYNEQFF.

The CDR3 nucleotides read TGTGCCAGCAGTAAGACCGGGACGGGTTCCAATGAGCAGTTCTTC. Translation: CASSKTGTGSNEQFF. The chain joins TRBV28 to TRBJ2-1; D possibly uses TRBD1 or TRBD2 (5 bases each). The CDR3 loop spans 15 amino acids. Per germline, CDR1 MDHEN and CDR2 SYDVKM. Trimming stripped 5 bases from V and 6 bases from J, with 17 bases between.